One and the same sample provided the 16 T cell receptor beta chains below, sequenced in a study of cytomegalovirus exposure and HLA in healthy donors. PCR amplification relied on 60 Vbeta primers (plus 13 Jbeta primers). Generated by immunoSEQ multiplex PCR, the TCRdb table keeps only in-frame clones and is missing some. The table lists about 210,000 clones, around four fifths of them singletons, with roughly 10% in the top ten. Source material: PBMCs. The receptors stem from a woman aged 45-60 years in good health and CMV-seropositive.

In DNA form, the CDR3 reads TGCGCCAGCAGCCAAGTTGGGACTGGGAACACTGAAGCTTTCTTT. Protein: CASSQVGTGNTEAFF. The chain has TRBV4-1 and TRBJ1-1; perhaps TRBD1 as D (5 bases). Trimming took off 1 base at V and 1 base at J, with 10 bases between the two ends. The CDR3 is made up of 15 amino acids. Germline-derived CDR1 and CDR2 are MGHRA and YSYEKL.

Written as DNA, the CDR3 is TGTGCCAGCAGCTTGGAGCACGATCGGTCACCCCTCCACTTT. It translates to CASSLEHDRSPLHF. The rearrangement links TRBV5-8 to TRBJ1-6; D ambiguous. This CDR3 is 14 amino acids long. From germline, CDR1 is SGHTS and CDR2 YDEGEE. The V gene lost 0 bases and the J gene lost 10 bases, with 11 bases spanning the gap. Full variable domain (rest looked up from reference TRBV5-8 and TRBJ1-6): EAGVTQSPTHLIKTRGQQATLRCSPISGHTSVYWYQQALGLGLQFLLWYDEGEERNRGNFPPRFSGRQFPNYSSELNVNALELEDSALYLCASSLEHDRSPLHFGNGTRLTVT.

V usage is TRBV7-8 and J usage is TRBJ1-5; 7 bases agree with TRBD1. The junction had 7 bases not matched to a gene; V was cut back by 4 bases and J by 1 base. The CDR3 runs to 16 residues. The germline gives CDR1 SGHVS, CDR2 FQNEAQ. The CDR3 protein is CASSYFDRASNQPQHF. CDR3 coding DNA: TGTGCCAGCAGCTACTTTGACAGGGCAAGCAATCAGCCCCAGCATTTT.

CDR3 sequence: CASSQEGTVASPLHF. In DNA form, the CDR3 reads TGTGCCAGCAGCCAAGAAGGGACAGTTGCTTCACCCCTCCACTTT. V and J are TRBV4-2 and TRBJ1-6; 7 bases are a match to TRBD1. Germline-derived CDR1 and CDR2 are LGHNA and YNFKEQ. The V and J ends lost 0 bases and 9 bases, in that order; junction bases with no gene match: 5. The CDR3 has 15 amino acids.

This clone came up once. V usage is TRBV5-1 and J usage is TRBJ2-2, with a tentative D call TRBD2 (6 bases). The CDR3 length is 16 residues. V was pared by 1 base and J by 1 base, with 11 bases between. The germline V gene encodes CDR1 SGHRS and CDR2 YFSETQ. The CDR3 protein is CASSLREAGNTGELFF. In DNA form, the CDR3 reads TGCGCCAGCAGCTTGCGGGAAGCGGGGAACACCGGGGAGCTGTTTTTT.

This clone was seen a few times. This rearrangement joins TRBV4-3 to TRBJ1-1; 10 nucleotides agree with TRBD1. Germline V lookup: CDR1 LGHNA, CDR2 YSLEER. V shed 1 base and J 5 bases; nucleotides not matched to a gene: 1. The CDR3 spans 14 residues. In DNA, the CDR3 is TGCGCCAGCAGCCAAGGGGGACAGGGGACTGAAGCTTTCTTT. Translating it yields CASSQGGQGTEAFF.

The genes are TRBV5-4 and TRBJ2-3, with 15 bases aligning to TRBD2. J gave up 4 bases and V 4 bases, and 7 bases lay outside the gene matches. CDR1 SGHNT and CDR2 YYREEE come from the germline V gene (reference sequence). The CDR3 loop spans 17 amino acids. Here the CDR3 reads CASSLGLAGGRADTQYF. The CDR3 region has the DNA TGTGCCAGCAGCCTTGGACTAGCGGGGGGGCGTGCAGATACGCAGTATTTT.

The chain joins TRBV29-1 to TRBJ2-2, with D tentatively TRBD1 (5 bases). From germline, CDR1 is SQVTM and CDR2 ANQGSEA. Trimming shortened V by 6 bases and J by 0 bases, and 8 bases separated the two germline ends. This CDR3 is 13 amino acids long. This CDR3 is CSVDSANTGELFF. CDR3 sequence (DNA): TGCAGCGTCGACAGTGCGAACACCGGGGAGCTGTTTTTT.

This chain links TRBV19 with TRBJ2-3, with D possibly TRBD1 on 6 matching bases. This CDR3 is 13 amino acids long. Trimming stripped 7 bases from V and 1 base from J, with 9 bases between. The germline V gene has CDR1 LNHDA and CDR2 SQIVND (reference sequence). For the CDR3, the DNA is TGTGCCAGTACCTGGACAGGCACAGATACGCAGTATTTT. Protein: CASTWTGTDTQYF.

The chain employs TRBV13 and TRBJ1-6, with D hard to call. V was shortened by 1 base and J by 4 bases, with 5 bases between the two germline ends. CDR1 is PRHDT, CDR2 FYEKMQ, per germline (reference sequence). CDR3 length: 14 residues. The CDR3 here is CASSLALYNSPLHF. The CDR3 DNA reads as TGTGCCAGCAGCTTAGCACTGTATAATTCACCCCTCCACTTT.

This chain uses TRBV13 with TRBJ1-1, with D perhaps matching TRBD1 (5 bases). The CDR3 sequence is 15 residues long. Trimming pared 1 base from V and 5 bases from J, leaving 14 bases between. Germline V lookup: CDR1 PRHDT, CDR2 FYEKMQ (reference sequence). For the CDR3, the DNA is TGTGCCAGCAGCTTAGCCAGCCAGGGCAGTACTGAAGCTTTCTTT. As protein: CASSLASQGSTEAFF.

This chain links TRBV7-9 with TRBJ2-1; tentatively, D is TRBD2 (5 bases). Germline values: CDR1 SEHNR, CDR2 FQNEAQ (reference sequence). The CDR3 sequence is 15 residues long. V was shortened by 5 bases and J by 4 bases, with 15 bases between the two germline ends. This CDR3 reads CASSPRPSGYNEQFF. Here the CDR3 DNA reads TGTGCCAGCAGCCCCCGACCCAGCGGATACAATGAGCAGTTCTTC.

In DNA form, the CDR3 reads TGTGCCAGCAGCTCCCTATCTAGCGGGGGTCGTGACGAGCAGTACTTC. Translated: CASSSLSSGGRDEQYF. V usage is TRBV7-9 and J usage is TRBJ2-7, with 10 bases aligning to TRBD2. Germline-derived CDR1 and CDR2 are SEHNR and FQNEAQ (reference sequence). Losses at the gene ends were 4 bases for V and 5 bases for J; bases not matched to a gene: 11. This CDR3 has 16 amino acids.

This sequence joins TRBV5-6 and TRBJ1-2; 9 bases agree with TRBD1. CDR1 is SGHDT, CDR2 YYEEEE, per germline. This CDR3 region has 14 residues. V lost 2 bases to trimming and J lost 6 bases; unmatched junction nucleotides: 5. The CDR3 loop is CASSFRDREHGYTF. The CDR3, as DNA: TGTGCCAGCAGCTTCCGGGACAGGGAGCATGGCTACACCTTC.

The chain has TRBV9 and TRBJ1-5; 9 positions agree with TRBD1. The junction had 6 bases not matched to a gene; V was cut back by 2 bases and J by 6 bases. Germline CDR1 reads SGDLS; CDR2 reads YYNGEE. The CDR3 is made up of 15 amino acids. The CDR3 region is CASSVTGGGGQPQHF. The CDR3 DNA reads as TGTGCCAGCAGCGTGACAGGGGGAGGGGGTCAGCCCCAGCATTTT.

This clone occurred a few times. The chain recombines TRBV10-3 with TRBJ2-2, with D perhaps matching TRBD1 (7 bases). Between the trimmed V and J ends, which lost 10 bases and 4 bases, there was a span of 13 bases. CDR1 is ENHRY and CDR2 is SYGVKD in the germline V gene. The CDR3 length is 13 residues. CDR3 loop: CATAGQFTGELFF. In DNA form, the CDR3 reads TGTGCCACGGCGGGACAGTTCACCGGGGAGCTGTTTTTT.